One sample yielded the 26 T cell receptor beta chains listed below, sequenced in a study of cytomegalovirus exposure and HLA in healthy donors. Primers for the PCR totalled 60 Vbeta and 13 Jbeta. Measured with immunoSEQ multiplex PCR; TCRdb has only the in-frame clones, and not every one. The data contain over 50,000 clones, about four fifths of them seen just once; the ten biggest clones take up around 1.5%. Sample: PBMCs. The receptors were gathered from a man aged 35-49 years in good health and CMV-seronegative.

The chain joins TRBV28 to TRBJ2-2; 10 nucleotides align to TRBD1. CDR1 is MDHEN, CDR2 SYDVKM, per germline. V was clipped by 5 bases and J by 5 bases; unmatched bases: 8. The CDR3 extends over 16 amino acids. DNA of the CDR3: TGTGCCAGCAGTCCAAAGACAGGGGGCGGGACCGGGGAGCTGTTTTTT. Protein product: CASSPKTGGGTGELFF.

The chain has TRBV4-3 and TRBJ1-2; TRBD1 matches 9 bases. With V trimmed by 3 bases and J by 6 bases, 5 bases remained unmatched. CDR1 and CDR2 from the germline V gene are LGHNA and YSLEER. This CDR3 is 14 amino acids long. The CDR3 region has the DNA TGCGCCAGCAGCCAGGGGGACAGGGACCATGGCTACACCTTC. Translated: CASSQGDRDHGYTF.

The chain couples TRBV14 to TRBJ2-3, with 9 bases identical to TRBD2. The V and J ends lost 1 base and 4 bases, in that order; junction bases with no gene match: 6. Germline V gene sequence: CDR1 SGHDN, CDR2 FVKESK. There are 16 residues in the CDR3. The DNA for the CDR3 is TGTGCCAGCAGCCAAGCGGCGGGGGGGTTGGCAGATACGCAGTATTTT. As protein: CASSQAAGGLADTQYF.

The chain recombines TRBV27 with TRBJ2-2, with 8 bases matching TRBD1. CDR3 size: 15 residues. V lost 0 bases to trimming and J lost 7 bases; unmatched junction nucleotides: 4. The germline V gene encodes CDR1 MNHEY and CDR2 SMNVEV (reference sequence). CDR3 loop: CASSLSQGANGELFF. The CDR3 DNA follows: TGTGCCAGCAGTTTATCTCAGGGGGCTAACGGGGAGCTGTTTTTT.

In this sample, this clone turned up a few times. The chain links TRBV28 to TRBJ2-1, with TRBD2 identical over 8 bases. The CDR3 sequence is 15 residues long. The J segment lost 2 bases and the V segment lost 3 bases, leaving 3 bases of the junction unmatched. Per germline, CDR1 MDHEN and CDR2 SYDVKM. For the CDR3, the DNA is TGTGCCAGCAGTTTGAGCGGGGGAGCCTACAATGAGCAGTTCTTC. Residues: CASSLSGGAYNEQFF.

The chain couples TRBV29-1 to TRBJ2-5; tentatively, D is TRBD2 (6 bases). The germline V gene has CDR1 SQVTM and CDR2 ANQGSEA. The V end was cut by 6 bases, the J end by 9 bases, with 20 bases between. The CDR3 contains 13 residues. CDR3 nucleotides: TGCAGCGTCGCTAACTCGTGGGGGGAGGCCCAGTACTTC. It encodes CSVANSWGEAQYF.

V usage is TRBV5-4 and J usage is TRBJ1-1; no clear D. Germline V gene data show CDR1 as SGHNT and CDR2 as YYREEE (reference sequence). The V and J ends lost 2 bases and 0 bases respectively, with 8 bases between them. The CDR3 consists of 14 residues. CDR3 sequence reads: CASSFLTVNTEAFF. The CDR3 DNA reads as TGTGCCAGCAGCTTTTTAACAGTGAACACTGAAGCTTTCTTT.

This chain connects TRBV29-1 to TRBJ2-3, with 11 bases fitting TRBD2. The CDR3 has 19 amino acids. V shed 0 bases, J shed 0 bases, and the junction held 11 bases outside the gene matches. CDR1 SQVTM and CDR2 ANQGSEA come from the germline V gene. CDR3 region: CSVEDELAGERTSTDTQYF. The CDR3 DNA reads as TGCAGCGTTGAAGATGAACTAGCGGGGGAGCGAACTAGCACAGATACGCAGTATTTT.

Written as DNA, the CDR3 is TGTGCCTGGAGGCTGACAGGCTATGGCTACACCTTC. Translated: CAWRLTGYGYTF. The rearrangement uses TRBV30 and TRBJ1-2; maybe TRBD1 (6 bases). The CDR3 loop spans 12 amino acids. With 3 bases removed from V and 4 bases from J, the gap between germline ends came to 9 bases. Germline V gene data show CDR1 as GTSNPN and CDR2 as SVGIG (reference sequence).

This chain joins TRBV19 and TRBJ2-6; TRBD1 is a possible D gene (5 bases). This CDR3 region has 17 residues. The V gene lost 3 bases and the J gene lost 2 bases, with 14 bases spanning the gap. CDR1 and CDR2 (germline): LNHDA, SQIVND (reference sequence). CDR3 amino acids: CASSIARAGTGANVLTF. The DNA for the CDR3 is TGTGCCAGTAGTATTGCCCGGGCAGGGACTGGGGCCAACGTCCTGACTTTC.

The rearrangement uses TRBV11-2 and TRBJ2-5; 9 bases align to TRBD2. The junction had 13 bases not matched to a gene; V was cut back by 7 bases and J by 4 bases. CDR1 SGHAT and CDR2 FQNNGV come from the germline V gene. CDR3 length: 16 residues. The CDR3 here is CASTGLAGTFGETQYF. Here the CDR3 DNA reads TGTGCCAGCACGGGGCTAGCGGGGACCTTCGGAGAGACCCAGTACTTC.

The chain combines TRBV29-1 with TRBJ2-3, with D possibly matching TRBD1 (7 bases). The CDR3 consists of 14 residues. The V and J ends lost 7 bases and 0 bases respectively, with 14 bases between them. Germline CDR1 and CDR2: SQVTM and ANQGSEA. In nucleotides, the CDR3 is TGCAGCGCTACGACAGGGACTAGCACAGATACGCAGTATTTT. Protein sequence: CSATTGTSTDTQYF.

V and J are TRBV7-9 and TRBJ2-1; D may be TRBD2 (7 bases). Germline V gene data show CDR1 as SEHNR and CDR2 as FQNEAQ (reference sequence). V lost 11 bases to trimming and J lost 2 bases, with 13 bases between them. The CDR3 runs to 13 residues. The CDR3 DNA reads TGTGCCGGGGGGGCGGATACCTACAATGAGCAGTTCTTC. This translates into CAGGADTYNEQFF.

This clone was detected a few times. The chain uses TRBV7-9 and TRBJ2-1; a weak D match, TRBD2 (6 bases). V was trimmed by 7 bases and J by 2 bases, leaving 18 bases between them. The CDR3 loop spans 16 amino acids. Germline V lookup: CDR1 SEHNR, CDR2 FQNEAQ (reference sequence). CDR3 nucleotide sequence: TGTGCCAGCACCATTGGGGGGTGGCAGACCTACAATGAGCAGTTCTTC. Translation gives CASTIGGWQTYNEQFF.

The chain carries TRBV7-3 and TRBJ1-1, with 9 bases fitting TRBD1. CDR1 and CDR2 (germline): SGHTA, FQGTGA. The V and J ends lost 5 bases and 4 bases, in that order; junction bases with no gene match: 5. The CDR3 is 14 residues long. The CDR3 reads CASSPRQGVTEAFF. CDR3 nucleotides: TGTGCCAGCAGCCCTCGACAGGGGGTCACTGAAGCTTTCTTT.

This rearrangement joins TRBV6-1 to TRBJ1-6; D perhaps matches TRBD1 (5 bases). The CDR3 contains 13 residues. The V end lost 7 bases, the J end lost 5 bases, and 9 bases lay between the germline ends. In germline, CDR1 is MNHNS, CDR2 SASEGT. CDR3 sequence reads: CASIRGDNSPLHF. The CDR3 DNA is TGTGCCAGCATCCGGGGGGATAATTCACCCCTCCACTTT.

This clone was detected only once. V gene TRBV4-3 combines with J gene TRBJ1-3; D is unclear. Germline V gene lookup returns CDR1 LGHNA and CDR2 YSLEER. The CDR3 has 13 amino acids. V lost 5 bases, J lost 0 bases, and 5 bases lay in between. For the CDR3, the DNA is TGCGCCAGCAGCTGGAGCTCTGGAAACACCATATATTTT. Protein sequence: CASSWSSGNTIYF.

CDR3 DNA: TGCGCCAGCAGCTTGGTGACTAGCGGTACCACCGGGGAGCTGTTTTTT. This codes for CASSLVTSGTTGELFF. The chain couples TRBV5-1 to TRBJ2-2; 9 bases agree with TRBD2. The CDR3 totals 16 residues. Germline V gives CDR1 SGHRS, CDR2 YFSETQ. V lost 0 bases, J lost 4 bases, and 4 bases stayed unmatched.

V gene TRBV7-9 combines with J gene TRBJ1-1; D ambiguous. The V end was cut by 4 bases, the J end by 1 base, with 7 bases between. Per germline, CDR1 SEHNR and CDR2 FQNEAQ (reference sequence). This CDR3 has 13 residues. As DNA, the CDR3 is TGTGCCAGCAGCTCTCTCCGGAACACTGAAGCTTTCTTT. Amino acids: CASSSLRNTEAFF.

This sequence joins TRBV7-2 and TRBJ1-2; 7 bases match TRBD1. The germline gives CDR1 SGHTA, CDR2 FQGNSA. CDR3 size: 15 residues. J was trimmed by 0 bases and V by 5 bases; bases with no gene match: 6. The CDR3 sequence: CASSRDSLANYGYTF. Written as DNA, the CDR3 is TGTGCCAGCAGCCGGGACAGCCTAGCTAACTATGGCTACACCTTC.

The J gene is TRBJ1-1, the V gene TRBV7-2; D remains unclear. CDR1 SGHTA and CDR2 FQGNSA come from the germline V gene. The CDR3 runs 16 residues. With 1 base removed from V and 0 bases from J, the gap between germline ends came to 12 bases. CDR3 residues: CASSLVSVGVNTEAFF. CDR3 DNA sequence: TGTGCCAGCAGCTTAGTATCCGTCGGGGTGAACACTGAAGCTTTCTTT.

The CDR3: CASNQPGGGDTQYF. As DNA, the CDR3 is TGTGCCAGTAACCAGCCCGGGGGAGGAGATACGCAGTATTTT. The rearrangement joins TRBV19 to TRBJ2-3; tentatively, D is TRBD2 (6 bases). CDR1 is LNHDA and CDR2 is SQIVND in the germline V gene (reference sequence). The CDR3 consists of 14 residues. The V end lost 7 bases, the J end lost 5 bases, and 16 bases lay between the germline ends. Using reference TRBV19 and TRBJ2-3 for the parts outside the CDR3, the full variable domain is DGGITQSPKYLFRKEGQNVTLSCEQNLNHDAMYWYRQDPGQGLRLIYYSQIVNDFQKGDIAEGYSVSREKKESFPLTVTSAQKNPTAFYLCASNQPGGGDTQYFGPGTRLTVL.

The sample holds a few counts of this clone. This chain uses TRBV6-6 with TRBJ1-1, with D perhaps matching TRBD1 (5 bases). This CDR3 contains 15 residues. With 2 bases removed from V and 3 bases from J, the gap between germline ends came to 13 bases. CDR1 MNHNY and CDR2 SVGAGI come from the germline V gene (reference sequence). CDR3 in amino acids: CASSYPASGDTEAFF. CDR3 bases: TGTGCCAGCAGTTACCCCGCTTCGGGGGACACTGAAGCTTTCTTT.

This clone showed up just a few times. Other DNA sequences within the sample encode an identical CDR3. The chain recombines TRBV2 with TRBJ1-6, with no clear D. V was pared by 4 bases and J by 9 bases, with 13 bases between. The CDR3 length is 14 residues. Germline assignment: CDR1 SNHLY and CDR2 FYNNEI. CDR3 residues: CASSVRQDSSPLHF. Here the CDR3 DNA reads TGTGCCAGCAGTGTTAGGCAGGACTCTTCACCCCTCCACTTT.

This clone was picked up a small number of times. The rearrangement joins TRBV6-5 to TRBJ1-4; D is ambiguous. The germline V gene has CDR1 MNHEY and CDR2 SVGAGI. V lost 8 bases, J lost 7 bases, and 20 bases lay in between. This CDR3 is built from 15 residues. The CDR3 is CASADRPDEGEKLFF. The CDR3 DNA reads as TGTGCCAGCGCCGATCGACCTGACGAGGGTGAAAAACTGTTTTTT.

The J gene is TRBJ2-7, the V gene TRBV7-2; D might be TRBD1 (5 bases). The V end was cut by 5 bases, the J end by 6 bases, with 11 bases between. This CDR3 is built from 12 residues. CDR1 SGHTA and CDR2 FQGNSA come from the germline V gene. In DNA form, the CDR3 reads TGTGCCAGCAGCCCAACAGGTCCCGAGCAGTACTTC. Translating it yields CASSPTGPEQYF.